Listed here are 18 T cell receptor beta chains from one sample, sequenced in a study of T-cell memory formation after mild COVID-19. TCRdb re-called the 5' RACE reads with MiXCR, one entry per CDR3 protein. The data contain 250,000 to 300,000 distinct CDR3 sequences, about 16% of them singletons. The sample consisted of PBMCs or a T cell subset sorted from them (not recorded which). These receptors originate from a man younger than 35 who had mild COVID-19 (a few samples of this study predate the infection). Cell type and time point are not known.

This chain uses TRBV5-1 with TRBJ2-7; the D is unclear. V was cut by 4 bases and J by 0 bases, with 5 bases left in between. The CDR3 covers 12 residues. Looked up from germline, CDR1 is SGHRS and CDR2 is YFSETQ. CDR3 nucleotides: TGCGCCAGCAGCGTGGACTCCTACGAGCAGTACTTC. It yields the protein CASSVDSYEQYF.

This rearrangement joins TRBV27 to TRBJ2-7; the D gene is possibly TRBD2 (5 bases). V lost 2 bases and J lost 2, with 10 bases in between. The CDR3 spans 14 residues. CDR1 and CDR2 from the germline V gene are MNHEY and SMNVEV (reference sequence). As DNA, the CDR3 is TGTGCCAGCAGTTTAAGCCCCGGGACCTACGAGCAGTACGTC. Protein product: CASSLSPGTYEQYV.

This clonotype was observed at least ten times. The rearrangement uses TRBV6-5 and TRBJ2-5, with TRBD2 identical over 10 bases. Germline-derived CDR1 and CDR2 are MNHEY and SVGAGI. The CDR3 extends over 15 amino acids. After removal of 5 bases from V and 4 bases from J, the junction contained 7 bases not matched to a gene. This chain's CDR3 is CASSQSGGAGETQYF. As DNA, the CDR3 is TGTGCCAGCAGTCAAAGCGGGGGGGCAGGAGAGACCCAGTACTTC.

This clonotype was counted only a few times. V gene TRBV7-2 combines with J gene TRBJ1-5, with unresolved D. Trimming left V 5 bases short and J 7 bases short, with 9 bases between. The CDR3 totals 12 residues. The germline CDR1 and CDR2 sequences are SGHTA and FQGNSA. The CDR3 sequence: CASSTQTQPQHF. The CDR3 region has the DNA TGTGCCAGCAGCACACAGACCCAGCCCCAGCATTTT.

This clonotype came up a few times. This rearrangement joins TRBV7-9 to TRBJ1-1; D may be TRBD1 (6 bases). Germline CDR1 and CDR2: SEHNR and FQNEAQ (reference sequence). There are 13 residues in the CDR3. V gave up 5 bases and J gave up 5 bases, with 12 bases separating them. CDR3 protein: CASSARQATEAFF. The CDR3 DNA reads TGTGCCAGCAGCGCCCGACAGGCAACTGAAGCTTTCTTT.

This clonotype was seen repeatedly, ten times or more. The chain couples TRBV29-1 to TRBJ1-1; D unclear. Trimming left V 2 bases short and J 0 bases short, with 7 bases between. Germline V CDR1 and CDR2: SQVTM, ANQGSEA. CDR3 size: 13 residues. CDR3 in DNA: TGCAGCGTTGAACCCAGGCTGAACACTGAAGCTTTCTTT. Amino acid sequence: CSVEPRLNTEAFF.

There are many counts of this clonotype. V and J are TRBV4-2 and TRBJ2-3, with D tentatively TRBD1 (6 bases). Trimming pared 0 bases from V and 4 bases from J, leaving 14 bases between. Germline V lookup: CDR1 LGHNA, CDR2 YNFKEQ. This CDR3 comprises 16 residues. CDR3 DNA sequence: TGTGCCAGCAGCCAAGACGGGGCCTCAGGGGCAGATACGCAGTATTTT. The encoded protein is CASSQDGASGADTQYF.

This chain joins TRBV20-1 and TRBJ2-1; TRBD1 matches 7 bases. In germline, CDR1 is DFQATT, CDR2 SNEGSKA (reference sequence). The CDR3 spans 13 residues. With 6 bases clipped from V and 2 bases from J, the junction kept 4 bases outside the gene matches. The CDR3 bases are TGCAGTGCCGACAGGGACACCTACAATGAGCAGTTCTTC. Translating gives CSADRDTYNEQFF.

The chain has TRBV10-3 and TRBJ1-2; D is uncertain. The V end lost 7 bases, the J end lost 5 bases, and 23 bases lay between the germline ends. This CDR3 contains 16 residues. Germline CDR1 ENHRY, CDR2 SYGVKD. CDR3 nucleotide sequence: TGTGCCATCAAGCAGGAAGGCCAGTCGATTCTTTATGGCTACACCTTC. This sequence encodes CAIKQEGQSILYGYTF.

This clonotype has just a few counts. This chain's CDR3 is CASSPTSTDVEAFF. The DNA for the CDR3 is TGTGCCAGCAGCCCAACGAGTACAGACGTTGAAGCTTTCTTT. The chain links TRBV7-9 to TRBJ1-1; D remains unclear. The CDR3 consists of 14 residues. Trimming cost V 5 bases and J 7 bases, with 17 bases left between them. The V gene's germline CDR1 is SEHNR and CDR2 FQNEAQ (reference sequence).

The table lists this clonotype with a few counts. The rearrangement joins TRBV12-3 or TRBV12-4 to TRBJ2-3, with 10 nucleotides matching TRBD2. Trimming at V came to 6 bases and at J to 7 bases, leaving 10 bases not matched to a gene. This CDR3 comprises 15 residues. The CDR3 loop reads CASSPSGGALNTQYF. CDR3 nucleotides: TGTGCCAGCAGCCCAAGCGGGGGGGCCTTAAATACGCAGTATTTT.

The sample holds a few counts of this clonotype. CDR3 coding DNA: TGTGCCAGCAGCCAAGAAAAGGGGATGCCCCAGCATTTT. It specifies CASSQEKGMPQHF. The chain recombines TRBV14 with TRBJ1-5, with D possibly TRBD1 on 5 matching bases. The CDR3 is 13 residues long. Germline V CDR1 and CDR2: SGHDN, FVKESK. Trimming removed 0 bases at V and 9 bases at J, with 9 bases between. Using reference TRBV14 and TRBJ1-5 for the parts outside the CDR3, the full variable domain is EAGVTQFPSHSVIEKGQTVTLRCDPISGHDNLYWYRRVMGKEIKFLLHFVKESKQDESGMPNNRFLAERTGGTYSTLKVQPAELEDSGVYFCASSQEKGMPQHFGDGTRLSIL.

V and J are TRBV7-9 and TRBJ2-2; 11 positions agree with TRBD2. Unmatched junction bases numbered 8, after V lost 5 bases and J lost 0 bases. The CDR3 sequence is 18 residues long. The germline V gene encodes CDR1 SEHNR and CDR2 FQNEAQ (reference sequence). The CDR3 sequence is CASSPPSGGSANTGELFF. CDR3 coding DNA: TGTGCCAGCAGCCCCCCTAGCGGGGGGTCCGCGAACACCGGGGAGCTGTTTTTT.

The chain recombines TRBV7-3 with TRBJ2-3; D is unresolved. CDR1 is SGHTA, CDR2 FQGTGA, per germline. The CDR3 extends over 15 amino acids. The V end was cut by 1 base, the J end by 2 bases, with 10 bases between. The CDR3 region is CASSLRSPPTDTQYF. DNA for the CDR3: TGTGCCAGCAGCTTAAGGTCACCCCCCACAGATACGCAGTATTTT.

This clonotype was seen a single time. The gene calls are TRBV2 and TRBJ2-3, with a tentative D call TRBD1 (5 bases). The V end lost 2 bases, the J end lost 6 bases, and 15 bases lay between the germline ends. Germline V lookup: CDR1 SNHLY, CDR2 FYNNEI. The CDR3 is made up of 15 amino acids. CDR3 amino acids: CASSELGQLSDTQYF. The CDR3 DNA sequence: TGTGCCAGCAGTGAATTGGGGCAGTTATCCGATACGCAGTATTTT.

CDR3 bases: TGTGCCAGCTCACAGGGGGCGCAATCTGGAGGCTACACCTTC. Amino acids: CASSQGAQSGGYTF. This chain links TRBV18 with TRBJ1-2, with TRBD1 matching over 7 bases. Germline V gene data show CDR1 as KGHSH and CDR2 as LQKENI. This CDR3 is 14 amino acids long. J lost 8 bases, V lost 4 bases, and 10 bases had no gene match. The whole variable domain, filled in from reference TRBV18 and TRBJ1-2, reads NAGVMQNPRHLVRRRGQEARLRCSPMKGHSHVYWYRQLPEEGLKFMVYLQKENIIDESGMPKERFSAEFPKEGPSILRIQQVVRGDSAAYFCASSQGAQSGGYTFGSGTRLTVV.

This chain connects TRBV7-8 to TRBJ2-5; the D gene is possibly TRBD2 (6 bases). The germline CDR1 and CDR2 sequences are SGHVS and FQNEAQ. V dropped 5 bases and J dropped 2 bases, with 18 bases sitting between them. The CDR3 is 16 amino acids. This CDR3 reads CASSQRGLISQETQYF. The CDR3 DNA follows: TGTGCCAGCAGCCAAAGGGGACTTATATCGCAAGAGACCCAGTACTTC.

This clonotype occurred a few times. The CDR3 region has the DNA TGCGCCAGCAGTTTGAGGGGCCCAGGGGTCTACGAGCAGTACTTC. This gives the protein CASSLRGPGVYEQYF. V gene TRBV5-1 combines with J gene TRBJ2-7, with TRBD1 as a possible D gene (6 bases). V lost 5 bases to trimming and J lost 3 bases, with 18 bases between them. Germline V gene lookup returns CDR1 SGHRS and CDR2 YFSETQ. The CDR3 contains 15 residues.